One and the same sample provided the 2 T cell receptor beta chains below, sequenced in a study of post-analysis software for immune sequencing data. The library was made from cDNA and included unique molecular identifiers. TCRdb re-called the PCR reads with MiXCR, one entry per CDR3 protein. Of about 540,000 distinct CDR3 sequences listed, less than 40% are singletons. Their antigen targets remain unknown. Study results and limitations: Patients showed TRBV5-6, TRBV5-1 and TRBV20-1 among four to six TRBV segments more frequent than in controls.

The material sequenced was blood. The receptors derive from a girl aged 2 to 17 with multiple sclerosis.

This chain uses TRBV4-3 with TRBJ2-3; 8 nucleotides agree with TRBD2. The CDR3 is made up of 16 amino acids. The V gene's germline CDR1 is LGHNA and CDR2 YSLEER. J gave up 3 bases and V 1 base, and 6 bases lay outside the gene matches. CDR3 residues: CASSQAPQRETDTQYF. DNA of the CDR3: TGCGCCAGCAGCCAAGCCCCCCAGCGGGAGACAGATACGCAGTATTTT.

The CDR3 loop reads CAISERAGGTEAFF. The CDR3, as DNA: TGTGCCATCAGTGAAAGGGCCGGCGGCACTGAAGCTTTCTTT. This chain links TRBV10-3 with TRBJ1-1; D call uncertain. The ends were cut back, 3 bases at V and 4 bases at J, with 12 bases in the middle. The CDR3 sequence is 14 residues long. CDR1 ENHRY and CDR2 SYGVKD come from the germline V gene.